These 7 T cell receptor beta chains came from one sample sequenced in a study of Ad26.COV2.S vaccination and SARS-CoV-2 variants. Sequencing used immunoSEQ multiplex PCR; TCRdb keeps in-frame clones, though not all of them. The sample lists 450,000 to 550,000 clones, 80% to 90% occurring once. The treatment was: roughly 20 received Ad26.COV2.S at low or high dose, single or two shots; about 5 received placebo; per-sample allocation not given. Collection of the samples took place on day 63 after the first injection of vaccine or placebo. Specimen: peripheral blood, collected in a trial of Ad26.COV2.S vaccine versus placebo. The receptors come from a person between 18 and 65 years old who received the Ad26.COV2.S COVID-19 vaccine or a placebo.

The CDR3 DNA is TGTGCCAGCAGGCCAGGGGGAAACTCAAATCAGCCCCAGCATTTT. It specifies CASRPGGNSNQPQHF. This chain uses TRBV6-1 with TRBJ1-5; 7 bases agree with TRBD1. Trimming removed 6 bases from V and 4 bases from J; junction bases left unmatched: 9. The CDR3 totals 15 residues. Germline V CDR1 and CDR2: MNHNS, SASEGT.

This chain connects TRBV20-1 to TRBJ2-6; D is possibly TRBD1 or TRBD2 (5 bases each). The CDR3 totals 14 residues. Germline CDR1 and CDR2: DFQATT and SNEGSKA (reference sequence). The germline V and J ends were trimmed by 3 bases and 4 bases, with 10 bases remaining between them. In DNA, the CDR3 is TGCAGTGCTAGTGTCGGGACCGGGGCCAACGTCCTGACTTTC. Translated, it gives CSASVGTGANVLTF.

The chain recombines TRBV9 with TRBJ2-1; TRBD2 matches 8 bases. The CDR3 length is 15 residues. J was trimmed by 10 bases and V by 2 bases; bases with no gene match: 11. Per germline, CDR1 SGDLS and CDR2 YYNGEE. The CDR3 sequence: CASSVVAGLQSEQFF. The CDR3 region has the DNA TGTGCCAGCAGCGTCGTAGCGGGATTACAATCCGAGCAGTTCTTC.

This chain uses TRBV27 with TRBJ2-2, with D hard to call. CDR1 is MNHEY, CDR2 SMNVEV, per germline (reference sequence). This CDR3 has 15 amino acids. Trimming left V 1 base short and J 1 base short, with 7 bases between. CDR3 bases: TGTGCCAGCAGTTTATTCGCAAAGAACACCGGGGAGCTGTTTTTT. Its protein is CASSLFAKNTGELFF.

This clone occurred once. The chain has TRBV28 and TRBJ2-1; D might be TRBD2 (5 bases). V was trimmed by 2 bases and J by 6 bases, leaving 11 bases between them. The V gene's germline CDR1 is MDHEN and CDR2 SYDVKM. The CDR3 loop spans 14 amino acids. The CDR3 protein is CASSLPLVANEQFF. The CDR3 DNA reads TGTGCCAGCAGTTTACCACTAGTTGCCAATGAGCAGTTCTTC.

This clone was counted a single time. The V and J genes are TRBV29-1 and TRBJ2-1, with TRBD2 identical over 10 bases. J was trimmed by 1 base and V by 6 bases; bases with no gene match: 3. CDR1 is SQVTM and CDR2 is ANQGSEA in the germline V gene. The CDR3 spans 14 residues. This CDR3 is CSVASGRSYNEQFF. CDR3 coding DNA: TGCAGCGTGGCTAGCGGGAGATCCTACAATGAGCAGTTCTTC.

This rearrangement joins TRBV28 to TRBJ1-5; TRBD1 matches 7 bases. The CDR3 is made up of 14 amino acids. From germline, CDR1 is MDHEN and CDR2 SYDVKM. The J segment lost 2 bases and the V segment lost 6 bases, leaving 4 bases of the junction unmatched. CDR3 in amino acids: CASSLRGRNQPQHF. For the CDR3, the DNA is TGTGCCAGCAGCCTAAGGGGGCGCAATCAGCCCCAGCATTTT.